Described below is a single T cell receptor (beta chain) sequence and its context. Here immunoSEQ multiplex PCR was the method, and the copy in TCRdb shows in-frame clones only, minus some. The data contain 88,000 or so clones, approximately 90% of them seen just once; the ten biggest clones take up over 1.5%. Sorting used thawed, overnight-rested PBMC stained with anti-CD3, a viability dye and GMM-loaded CD1B tetramer. C32 glucose monomycolate from Rhodococcus equi was loaded onto the CD1B tetramers. PBMC for tetramer sorting were first depleted of CD14-expressing monocytes. From each donor, some 90,000 tetramer-negative cells were sorted. This entry comes from a study of T cells in tuberculosis. As for the study in general: CD1B tetramers identified T cells specific for mycobacterial lipid GMM.

With 7 bases removed from V and 1 base from J, the gap between germline ends came to 25 bases. The CDR3 extends over 18 amino acids. The source is an adult woman with latent tuberculosis. This rearrangement joins TRBV23-1 to TRBJ1-1; D is possibly TRBD1 (6 bases). TRBV23-1 is an ORF, and what it does is uncertain. The sample comprised CD1b-GMM tetramer-negative cells sorted from PBMCs. CDR3 sequence reads: CASTQGGHQGPKNTEAFF. DNA of the CDR3: TGCGCCAGCACCCAAGGGGGTCATCAGGGGCCGAAGAACACTGAAGCTTTCTTT.